These T cell receptor beta chains were read from a single sample in a study of T cells in Graves' hyperthyroidism and ophthalmopathy. TCRdb independently ran MiXCR on the multiplex PCR reads; one entry per CDR3 protein. This table holds hundreds of thousands of distinct CDR3 sequences, 18% found once. Sequenced sample: blood. The receptors come from a woman between 45 and 60 years old with Graves' hyperthyroidism that later progressed to Graves' ophthalmopathy. Each CDR3 is given with its conserved first and last residue. The D gene is left open where the match is weak. Clone size appears in some rows only: once, few, many, or a class for an expanded clone.

V gene	D gene	J gene	clone size	CDR3 protein
TRBV5-6	TRBD1	TRBJ1-1	many	CASSPVPTGANTEAFF
TRBV5-1	-	TRBJ2-3	many	CASSLGLSDTQYF
TRBV5-1	TRBD2	TRBJ2-2	many	CASSLAPGGPRTGELFF
TRBV2	TRBD2	TRBJ2-2	many	CASTGLEGTGELFF
TRBV12-3/TRBV12-4	-	TRBJ1-1	many	CASSFYPGGRIGSEAFF
TRBV19	TRBD1	TRBJ2-5	few	CASSKDRGPVSTQYF
TRBV10-3	TRBD1	TRBJ1-5	-	CAISELPGQAAIQPQHF
TRBV3-1	-	TRBJ2-7	many	CASSQQDHYEQYF
TRBV10-3	TRBD1	TRBJ2-2	few	CAISATWTGAYTGELFF
TRBV6-5	-	TRBJ2-7	-	CASSYSGTLDEQYF
TRBV5-1	TRBD2	TRBJ2-3	many	CASSLQRGYTDTQYF
TRBV6-1	-	TRBJ2-5	-	CASSEGPTRETQYF
TRBV29-1	-	TRBJ1-1	few	CSVLHTEAFF
TRBV4-2	-	TRBJ1-5	-	CASRVSAWGLEDGNQPQHF
TRBV6-4	TRBD2	TRBJ2-3	-	CASSYGSAGGLADTQYF
TRBV5-1	-	TRBJ2-1	-	CASSLVESSYNEQFF
TRBV20-1	-	TRBJ1-1	few	CSARADMGTEAFF
TRBV13	TRBD2	TRBJ2-3	-	CASGAGGPVPDTQYF
TRBV27	-	TRBJ2-3	few	CASSLYLVSTDTQYF
TRBV11-3	TRBD2	TRBJ2-1	many	CASSRTSGDYNEQFF
TRBV2	TRBD1	TRBJ1-2	many	CASSDGTGANYGYTF
TRBV7-9	TRBD1	TRBJ2-7	many	CASSPGTGFDEQYF
TRBV14	-	TRBJ1-2	-	CASSQVGVWYGYTF
TRBV2	-	TRBJ2-1	-	CAARENEQFF
TRBV20-1	-	TRBJ1-1	many	CSATRDATEAFF
TRBV3-1	-	TRBJ2-1	few	CASSPRPAEQFF
TRBV5-1	-	TRBJ1-1	many	CASSPWPRGAGDTEAFF
TRBV5-1	TRBD1	TRBJ1-5	-	CASRNGTGSNQPQHF
TRBV30	-	TRBJ1-1	many	CAWSVVGINTEAFF
TRBV27	-	TRBJ2-2	few	CASSLKWNTGELFF
TRBV20-1	-	TRBJ1-5	-	CSALGRAGYSNQPQHF
TRBV3-1	-	TRBJ2-7	many	CASSYDPSYEQYF
TRBV2	-	TRBJ1-2	many	CASSEQNYGYTF
TRBV9	TRBD1	TRBJ2-3	few	CASSGEDRGVADTQYF
TRBV27	TRBD1	TRBJ1-1	many	CASSLWQGAGGAFF
TRBV29-1	-	TRBJ2-5	few	CSVDVGNSGRETQYF
TRBV7-8	TRBD2	TRBJ2-1	many	CASSSDGGAYNEQFF
TRBV10-1	TRBD2	TRBJ2-3	-	CASSESTSGGASTDTQYF
TRBV4-1	-	TRBJ2-3	-	CASSHPLEKTSTDTQYF
TRBV7-2	TRBD1	TRBJ1-1	many	CASRYTGTGNTEAFF
TRBV7-6	-	TRBJ1-1	few	CASSLGGAVNTEAFF
TRBV6-2/TRBV6-3	TRBD1	TRBJ2-4	many	CASSSPRQGANKNIQYF
TRBV6-1	-	TRBJ2-3	-	CASCIGAGTDTQYF
TRBV29-1	TRBD1	TRBJ1-4	-	CSGRTGERNEKLFF
TRBV27	TRBD2	TRBJ2-7	-	CASSRSSGYYEQYF
TRBV11-2	-	TRBJ2-7	many	CASSPLLRDEQYF
TRBV5-1	-	TRBJ2-3	many	CASSFSGSTQYF
TRBV20-1	-	TRBJ1-5	few	CSARDPGVANQPQHF
TRBV5-1	-	TRBJ2-1	many	CASSWPLGGGPSYNEQFF
TRBV20-1	TRBD1	TRBJ2-7	-	CSARSRDSSYEQYF
TRBV10-3	-	TRBJ1-5	many	CAISEGRGANQPQHF
TRBV3-1	TRBD1	TRBJ1-1	many	CASSRGQEVRTEAFF
TRBV30	TRBD2	TRBJ2-5	medium-sized	CASSASGGSKTQYF
TRBV12-3/TRBV12-4	TRBD1	TRBJ2-3	-	CASSFNRGISDTQYF